What follows are 20 T cell receptor beta chains derived from one specimen sequenced in a study of T cell responses to AZD1222 COVID-19 vaccine. Clones were read by immunoSEQ multiplex PCR, and TCRdb kept only the in-frame ones, dropping some. The sample contains around 120,000 clones, 75% to 90% of which appear only once. Sequencing used peripheral blood, obtained on day 0 of AZD1222 vaccination. The receptors shown here come from an adult in good health.

The V call is TRBV28, the J call TRBJ1-2; 10 bases line up with TRBD1. The germline V gene has CDR1 MDHEN and CDR2 SYDVKM. V shed 5 bases, J shed 4 bases, and the junction held 10 bases outside the gene matches. This CDR3 has 16 amino acids. The CDR3 coding sequence is TGTGCCAGCAGTGCCCCCGGGACAGGGGAACTCTATGGCTACACCTTC. As protein: CASSAPGTGELYGYTF.

This clone was recorded only once. The gene calls are TRBV19 and TRBJ2-1; 7 bases fit TRBD2. The germline V gene has CDR1 LNHDA and CDR2 SQIVND (reference sequence). The CDR3 runs to 14 residues. The J segment lost 5 bases and the V segment lost 5 bases, leaving 6 bases of the junction unmatched. CDR3 sequence (DNA): TGTGCCAGTAGTGCGCTAGCGGAAAACAATGAGCAGTTCTTC. Its translation: CASSALAENNEQFF.

This clone was seen a single time. For the CDR3, the DNA is TGTGCCAGCAGCTTCAGGGTGGACGGGGAGCTGTTTTTT. Protein product: CASSFRVDGELFF. The gene calls are TRBV9 and TRBJ2-2; D might be TRBD1 (5 bases). V was clipped by 4 bases and J by 7 bases, with 11 bases between them. CDR3 length: 13 residues. Germline V lookup: CDR1 SGDLS, CDR2 YYNGEE.

The chain uses TRBV28 and TRBJ2-1; 7 nucleotides match TRBD2. Losses at the gene ends were 8 bases for V and 7 bases for J; bases not matched to a gene: 11. This CDR3 is built from 14 residues. Germline values: CDR1 MDHEN, CDR2 SYDVKM. In nucleotides, the CDR3 is TGTGCCAGCCACCGGGAGGAGTTCCCTAATGAGCAGTTCTTC. It is translated as CASHREEFPNEQFF.

This clone has a handful of counts. The chain joins TRBV28 to TRBJ2-2; D not resolved. Per the germline V gene, CDR1 is MDHEN and CDR2 is SYDVKM. There are 12 residues in the CDR3. The V end was cut by 6 bases, the J end by 5 bases, with 7 bases between. The CDR3 coding sequence is TGTGCCAGCAGGCCCCTAACCGGGGAGCTGTTTTTT. This translates into CASRPLTGELFF.

The chain couples TRBV3-1 (or the pseudogene TRBV3-2) to TRBJ1-2; D remains unclear. There are 11 residues in the CDR3. The ends were cut back, 1 base at V and 8 bases at J, with 5 bases in the middle. Germline CDR1 is LGHDT and CDR2 is YNNKEL (reference sequence). DNA of the CDR3: TGTGCCAGCAGCCAAGTTTCGGGCTACACCTTC. This codes for CASSQVSGYTF.

This chain links TRBV5-4 with TRBJ2-5, with 12 bases that match TRBD1. In germline, CDR1 is SGHNT, CDR2 YYREEE (reference sequence). The CDR3 covers 16 residues. Trimming took 3 bases from V and 7 from J; bases not matched to a gene: 10. DNA of the CDR3: TGTGCCAGCAGCTCCCGGGACAGGGGGCCTGAAGGGACCCAGTACTTC. This codes for CASSSRDRGPEGTQYF.

The chain joins TRBV28 to TRBJ1-6; maybe TRBD1 (5 bases). Germline V gene lookup returns CDR1 MDHEN and CDR2 SYDVKM. The CDR3 runs to 17 residues. Deletions cut 6 bases from V and 3 bases from J, with 18 bases between. The CDR3 protein is CASSRDGEPFYNSPLHF. The CDR3, as DNA: TGTGCCAGCAGCCGGGACGGGGAACCCTTCTATAATTCACCCCTCCACTTT.

The rearrangement links TRBV27 to TRBJ2-7; no clear D gene. The CDR3 is 14 residues long. Trimming took 4 bases from V and 3 from J, leaving 13 bases between them. Looked up from germline, CDR1 is MNHEY and CDR2 is SMNVEV (reference sequence). The CDR3 loop reads CASSSLVGRYEQYF. CDR3 sequence (DNA): TGTGCCAGCAGTTCCCTGGTAGGCCGCTACGAGCAGTACTTC.

Worth noting for this clone: One junction end does not reproduce the germline sequence, and a read error may be involved. The V gene is TRBV7-7, the J gene TRBJ1-4; D remains ambiguous. The CDR3 totals 13 residues. The germline gives CDR1 SSHAT, CDR2 FNYEAQ (reference sequence). Here the CDR3 reads CASSSERLGKLFF. DNA of the CDR3: TGTGCTAGCAGCTCCGAGAGATTGGGGAAACTGTTTTTT.

J is TRBJ2-7 and V is TRBV13; TRBD2 matches 11 bases. Per germline, CDR1 PRHDT and CDR2 FYEKMQ (reference sequence). CDR3 length: 16 residues. The trim removed 4 bases at V and 3 bases at J, leaving 8 bases unmatched. The CDR3 spells CASSSQRTSGRYEQYF. CDR3 DNA: TGTGCCAGCAGCTCCCAGAGGACTAGCGGGCGCTACGAGCAGTACTTC.

CDR3 sequence reads: CASSRGTDKAFF. CDR3 in DNA: TGTGCCAGCAGCCGCGGGACAGATAAAGCTTTCTTT. The chain employs TRBV12-3 or TRBV12-4 and TRBJ1-1; 7 nucleotides line up with TRBD1. The CDR3 is 12 residues long. The V segment lost 6 bases and the J segment 9 bases; nucleotides outside the gene matches: 7.

This chain connects TRBV5-4 to TRBJ1-6; the D gene is possibly TRBD1 (5 bases). Trimming cost V 4 bases and J 10 bases, with 21 bases left between them. CDR3 length equals 16 residues. Per the germline V gene, CDR1 is SGHNT and CDR2 is YYREEE (reference sequence). CDR3: CASSLGGKQVVSPLHF. CDR3 sequence (DNA): TGTGCCAGCAGCCTGGGAGGGAAACAGGTCGTCTCACCCCTCCACTTT.

This clone was seen once. This chain connects TRBV28 to TRBJ2-3; D gene uncertain. Germline lookup yields CDR1 MDHEN and CDR2 SYDVKM. The CDR3 has 16 amino acids. V was shortened by 4 bases and J by 1 base, with 15 bases between the two germline ends. DNA for the CDR3: TGTGCCAGCAGTTCCCCAGTACCCCTAGGCACAGATACGCAGTATTTT. This gives the protein CASSSPVPLGTDTQYF. Together with reference TRBV28 and TRBJ2-3, the CDR3 gives the full variable domain: DVKVTQSSRYLVKRTGEKVFLECVQDMDHENMFWYRQDPGLGLRLIYFSYDVKMKEKGDIPEGYSVSREKKERFSLILESASTNQTSMYLCASSSPVPLGTDTQYFGPGTRLTVL.

The chain combines TRBV6-4 with TRBJ1-1, with TRBD1 as a possible D gene (6 bases). The V end lost 0 bases, the J end lost 5 bases, and 10 bases lay between the germline ends. Germline V lookup: CDR1 MRHNA, CDR2 SNTAGT. The CDR3 length is 14 residues. CDR3 coding DNA: TGTGCCAGCAGTGACTCGGACAGAGGTACTGAAGCTTTCTTT. Its protein product is CASSDSDRGTEAFF.

The rearrangement joins TRBV6-5 to TRBJ2-7; D is possibly TRBD1 or TRBD2 (5 bases each). The CDR3 length is 14 residues. Between the trimmed V and J ends, which lost 8 bases and 2 bases, there was a span of 16 bases. Germline V CDR1 and CDR2: MNHEY, SVGAGI. The CDR3: CASCRWGSPYEQYF. For the CDR3, the DNA is TGTGCCAGCTGCCGGTGGGGGTCCCCCTACGAGCAGTACTTC.

The chain has TRBV24-1 and TRBJ2-1; tentatively, D is TRBD2 (6 bases). Per the germline V gene, CDR1 is KGHDR and CDR2 is SFDVKD. The CDR3 is 14 residues long. Between the trimmed V and J ends, which lost 4 bases and 9 bases, there was a span of 15 bases. The CDR3 is CATSDPRGRSEQFF. As DNA, the CDR3 is TGTGCCACCAGTGACCCCCGGGGGAGGAGTGAGCAGTTCTTC.

This chain connects TRBV5-1 to TRBJ2-1; D assignment may be TRBD1 or TRBD2 (6 bases each). There are 14 residues in the CDR3. Germline assignment: CDR1 SGHRS and CDR2 YFSETQ. V was clipped by 4 bases and J by 6 bases, with 14 bases between them. The CDR3 region is CASSPGGLPNEQFF. In DNA, the CDR3 is TGCGCCAGCAGCCCCGGGGGCCTACCCAATGAGCAGTTCTTC.

This chain joins TRBV5-8 and TRBJ2-3; TRBD2 matches 11 bases. The V gene's germline CDR1 is SGHTS and CDR2 YDEGEE. Trimming at V came to 3 bases and at J to 6 bases, leaving 9 bases not matched to a gene. The CDR3 has 16 residues. The CDR3 here is CASSSLTSGSGDTQYF. The CDR3 bases are TGTGCCAGCAGCTCACTCACTAGCGGGAGTGGGGATACGCAGTATTTT.

CDR3 residues: CASSHPTGQAFKDTQYF. The CDR3 nucleotides read TGTGCCAGCAGCCACCCGACCGGACAGGCCTTTAAAGATACGCAGTATTTT. The genes are TRBV7-2 and TRBJ2-3, with 7 bases identical to TRBD1. Per the germline V gene, CDR1 is SGHTA and CDR2 is FQGNSA. This CDR3 is built from 17 residues. The J segment lost 5 bases and the V segment lost 5 bases, leaving 16 bases of the junction unmatched.